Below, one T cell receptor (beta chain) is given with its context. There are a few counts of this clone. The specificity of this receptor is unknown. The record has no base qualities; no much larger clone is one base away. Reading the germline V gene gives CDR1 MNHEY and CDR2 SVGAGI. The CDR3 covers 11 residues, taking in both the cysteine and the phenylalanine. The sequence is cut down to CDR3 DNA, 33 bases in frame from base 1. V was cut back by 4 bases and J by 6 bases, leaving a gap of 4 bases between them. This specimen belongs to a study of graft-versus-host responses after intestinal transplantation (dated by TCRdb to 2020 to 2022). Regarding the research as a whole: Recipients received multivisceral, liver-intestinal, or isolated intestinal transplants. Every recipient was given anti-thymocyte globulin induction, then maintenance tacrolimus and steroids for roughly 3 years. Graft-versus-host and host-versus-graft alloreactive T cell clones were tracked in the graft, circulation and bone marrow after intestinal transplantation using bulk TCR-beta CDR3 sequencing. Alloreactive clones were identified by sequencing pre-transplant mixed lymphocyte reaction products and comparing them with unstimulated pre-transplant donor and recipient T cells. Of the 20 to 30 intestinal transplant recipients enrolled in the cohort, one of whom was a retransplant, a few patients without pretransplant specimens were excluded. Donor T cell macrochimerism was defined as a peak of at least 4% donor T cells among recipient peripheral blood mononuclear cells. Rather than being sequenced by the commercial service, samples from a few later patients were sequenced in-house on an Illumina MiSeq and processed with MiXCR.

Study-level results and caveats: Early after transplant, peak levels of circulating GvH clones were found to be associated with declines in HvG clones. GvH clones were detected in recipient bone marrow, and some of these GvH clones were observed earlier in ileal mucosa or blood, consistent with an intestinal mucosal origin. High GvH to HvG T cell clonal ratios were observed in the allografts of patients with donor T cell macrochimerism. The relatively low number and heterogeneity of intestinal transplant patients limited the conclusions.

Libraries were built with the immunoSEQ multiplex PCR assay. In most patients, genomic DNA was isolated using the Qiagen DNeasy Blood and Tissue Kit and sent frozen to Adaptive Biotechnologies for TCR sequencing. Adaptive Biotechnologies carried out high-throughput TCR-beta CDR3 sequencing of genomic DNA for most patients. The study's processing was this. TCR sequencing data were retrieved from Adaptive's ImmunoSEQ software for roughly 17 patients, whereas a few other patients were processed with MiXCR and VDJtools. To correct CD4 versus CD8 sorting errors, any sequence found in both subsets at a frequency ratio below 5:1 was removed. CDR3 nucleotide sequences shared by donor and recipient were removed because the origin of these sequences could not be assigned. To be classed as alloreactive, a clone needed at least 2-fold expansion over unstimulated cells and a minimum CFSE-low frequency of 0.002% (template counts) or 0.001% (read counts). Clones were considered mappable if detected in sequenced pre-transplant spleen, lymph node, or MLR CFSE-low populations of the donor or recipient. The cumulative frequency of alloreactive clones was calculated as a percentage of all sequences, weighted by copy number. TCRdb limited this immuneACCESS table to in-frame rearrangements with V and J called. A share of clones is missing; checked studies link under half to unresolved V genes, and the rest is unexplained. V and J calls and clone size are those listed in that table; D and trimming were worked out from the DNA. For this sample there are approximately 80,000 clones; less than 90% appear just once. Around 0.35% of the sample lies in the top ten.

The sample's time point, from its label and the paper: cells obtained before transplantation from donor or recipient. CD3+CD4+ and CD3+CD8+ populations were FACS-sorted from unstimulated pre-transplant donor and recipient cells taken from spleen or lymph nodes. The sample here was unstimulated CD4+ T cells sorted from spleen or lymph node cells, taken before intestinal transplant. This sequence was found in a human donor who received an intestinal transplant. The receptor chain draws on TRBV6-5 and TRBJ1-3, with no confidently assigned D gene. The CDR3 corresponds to CASSLVNTIYF. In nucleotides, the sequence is TGTGCCAGCAGTTTAGTAAACACCATATATTTT.